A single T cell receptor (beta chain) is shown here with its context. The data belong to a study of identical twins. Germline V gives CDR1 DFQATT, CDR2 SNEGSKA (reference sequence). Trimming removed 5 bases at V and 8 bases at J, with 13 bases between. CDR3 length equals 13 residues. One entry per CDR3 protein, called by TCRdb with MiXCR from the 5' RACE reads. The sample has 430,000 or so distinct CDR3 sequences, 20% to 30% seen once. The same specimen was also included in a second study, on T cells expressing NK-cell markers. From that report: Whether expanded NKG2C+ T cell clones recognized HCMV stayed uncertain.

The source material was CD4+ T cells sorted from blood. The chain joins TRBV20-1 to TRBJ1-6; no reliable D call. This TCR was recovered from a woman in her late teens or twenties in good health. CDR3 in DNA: TGCAGTGCTCAAAAATTCGGGGATTCACCCCTCCACTTT. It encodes CSAQKFGDSPLHF.